The 17 T cell receptor beta chains presented below share a single source sample, sequenced in a study of blood T cell repertoires in COVID-19 (dated by TCRdb to the early 2020s). The library came from the immunoSEQ multiplex PCR assay. TCRdb obtained this table from immuneACCESS and retained in-frame rearrangements with V and J assigned. These tables miss some clones; where compared with another copy, unresolved V genes account for less than half of the shortfall, and the remainder is unexplained. The sample table lists more than 140,000 clones, under 85% of them with a count of one. About 1.6% of the sample is taken by the ten largest. Sequencing was carried out using peripheral blood. Receptors originate from a human donor in a cohort sampled during active COVID-19.

The V call is TRBV28, the J call TRBJ2-1; 12 bases are shared with TRBD2. Trimming at V came to 3 bases and at J to 9 bases, leaving 12 bases not matched to a gene. The germline V gene encodes CDR1 MDHEN and CDR2 SYDVKM. The CDR3 is 17 residues long. CDR3 DNA: TGTGCCAGCAGTTTTTTTTTCGGACTAGCGGGATCTGCTGAGCAGTTCTTC. Translation: CASSFFFGLAGSAEQFF.

In this sample, this clone turned up once. The J gene is TRBJ1-2, the V gene TRBV5-1, with no clear D. Looked up from germline, CDR1 is SGHRS and CDR2 is YFSETQ. The CDR3 spans 17 residues. The V and J ends lost 0 bases and 6 bases respectively, with 21 bases between them. CDR3 protein: CASSLGPLGGTPDGYTF. In DNA form, the CDR3 reads TGCGCCAGCAGCTTGGGTCCCCTGGGAGGAACCCCCGATGGCTACACCTTC.

The V call is TRBV19, the J call TRBJ1-4; the match to TRBD1 covers 7 bases. V was clipped by 3 bases and J by 3 bases; unmatched bases: 4. CDR3 size: 15 residues. Germline assignment: CDR1 LNHDA and CDR2 SQIVND (reference sequence). Here the CDR3 reads CASSITGTANEKLFF. The CDR3 bases are TGTGCCAGTAGTATCACTGGGACAGCTAATGAAAAACTGTTTTTT. Combining the CDR3 with reference TRBV19 and TRBJ1-4 gives the whole variable domain DGGITQSPKYLFRKEGQNVTLSCEQNLNHDAMYWYRQDPGQGLRLIYYSQIVNDFQKGDIAEGYSVSREKKESFPLTVTSAQKNPTAFYLCASSITGTANEKLFFGSGTQLSVL.

V gene TRBV7-9 combines with J gene TRBJ1-6, with 7 positions matching TRBD1. V lost 5 bases and J lost 10; bases outside the gene matches: 11. The V gene's germline CDR1 is SEHNR and CDR2 FQNEAQ (reference sequence). The CDR3 consists of 15 residues. This chain's CDR3 is CASSAQGGRGSPLHF. The CDR3 coding sequence is TGTGCCAGCAGCGCCCAGGGGGGAAGAGGATCACCCCTCCACTTT.

The V gene is TRBV7-9, the J gene TRBJ2-3; 11 nucleotides match TRBD2. The CDR3 length is 17 residues. The ends lost 0 bases at V and 3 bases at J; junction bases unmatched: 5. CDR1 is SEHNR, CDR2 FQNEAQ, per germline (reference sequence). The CDR3 loop is CASSLAQTSGRTDTQYF. CDR3 sequence (DNA): TGTGCCAGCAGCTTAGCGCAAACTAGCGGGAGAACAGATACGCAGTATTTT.

V usage is TRBV5-1 and J usage is TRBJ2-1; 7 nucleotides match TRBD2. The CDR3 runs to 18 residues. Germline V gives CDR1 SGHRS, CDR2 YFSETQ. V shed 2 bases, J shed 7 bases, and the junction held 18 bases outside the gene matches. The CDR3: CASSLATSPGVVGNEQFF. The CDR3 DNA is TGCGCCAGCAGCTTAGCGACTAGCCCTGGGGTTGTGGGGAATGAGCAGTTCTTC.

The rearrangement uses TRBV3-1 (or the pseudogene TRBV3-2) and TRBJ2-2, with 10 positions matching TRBD2. There are 16 residues in the CDR3. Trimming took 1 base from V and 6 from J; bases not matched to a gene: 5. Germline V gene data show CDR1 as LGHDT and CDR2 as YNNKEL (reference sequence). CDR3 amino acids: CASSQVSGRAAGELFF. CDR3 in DNA: TGTGCCAGCAGCCAAGTAAGCGGGAGGGCGGCCGGGGAGCTGTTTTTT.

The chain recombines TRBV21-1 with TRBJ2-2; the table's D call, TRBD1, was not checked against the DNA. TRBV21-1 is marked as a pseudogene. This CDR3 region has 16 residues. DNA for the CDR3: TGTGCCAGCAGCAAAAAATCGACAGTGAACACCGGGGAGCTGTTTTTT. It encodes CASSKKSTVNTGELFF.

This chain's CDR3 is CASSLWAPDRERVGEQYF. CDR3 nucleotide sequence: TGTGCCAGCAGCTTATGGGCACCCGACAGGGAACGAGTGGGGGAGCAGTACTTC. The rearrangement uses TRBV11-3 and TRBJ2-7, with 7 bases identical to TRBD1. The J segment lost 7 bases and the V segment lost 2 bases, leaving 20 bases of the junction unmatched. The CDR3 has 18 amino acids. The germline V gene encodes CDR1 SGHNT and CDR2 YENEEA.

J is TRBJ2-3 and V is TRBV5-1; 8 positions agree with TRBD2. The CDR3 covers 17 residues. CDR1 and CDR2 (germline): SGHRS, YFSETQ. The J segment lost 5 bases and the V segment lost 3 bases, leaving 14 bases of the junction unmatched. The CDR3, as DNA: TGCGCCAGCAGCTCGACCAGCGGGAGAGTTTGGGAAGATACGCAGTATTTT. Translating it yields CASSSTSGRVWEDTQYF.

The CDR3 bases are TGTGCCAGCAGTTACTCGGACACGTCCTACGAGCAGTACTTC. Amino acids: CASSYSDTSYEQYF. This sequence joins TRBV6-2 or TRBV6-3 and TRBJ2-7; D is possibly TRBD1 (5 bases). Germline V gene data show CDR1 as MNHEY and CDR2 as SVGEGT. The CDR3 extends over 14 amino acids. V dropped 0 bases and J dropped 1 base, with 7 bases sitting between them.

The chain employs TRBV28 and TRBJ2-7, with D maybe TRBD2 (5 bases). The V end lost 6 bases, the J end lost 3 bases, and 9 bases lay between the germline ends. CDR1 and CDR2 from the germline V gene are MDHEN and SYDVKM. The CDR3 is 12 residues long. For the CDR3, the DNA is TGTGCCAGCAGCCGGGGTGGCTACGAGCAGTACTTC. Protein: CASSRGGYEQYF.

The chain uses TRBV6-5 and TRBJ2-1, with 10 bases identical to TRBD2. The CDR3 is 15 amino acids. The trim removed 2 bases at V and 9 bases at J, leaving 7 bases unmatched. Germline lookup yields CDR1 MNHEY and CDR2 SVGAGI. Here the CDR3 DNA reads TGTGCCAGCAGTTACAAGCGGGAGGGCCCTCGTGAGCAGTTCTTC. This gives the protein CASSYKREGPREQFF.

The chain has TRBV7-2 and TRBJ2-7; D possibly corresponds to TRBD2 (6 bases). The CDR3 extends over 12 amino acids. The germline V gene encodes CDR1 SGHTA and CDR2 FQGNSA. Trimming stripped 4 bases from V and 7 bases from J, with 11 bases between. The CDR3 region has the DNA TGTGCCAGCAGCTCATCAGGGAGGGAGCAGTACTTC. It specifies CASSSSGREQYF.

This rearrangement joins TRBV7-9 to TRBJ1-3, with 7 bases matching TRBD1. CDR1 is SEHNR and CDR2 is FQNEAQ in the germline V gene (reference sequence). The CDR3 consists of 15 residues. Losses at the gene ends were 5 bases for V and 3 bases for J; bases not matched to a gene: 7. CDR3 protein: CASSTGQNFGNTIYF. The CDR3 DNA reads as TGTGCCAGCAGCACGGGACAGAATTTTGGAAACACCATATATTTT. Drawing the rest from reference TRBV7-9 and TRBJ1-3, the complete variable domain is DTGVSQNPRHKITKRGQNVTFRCDPISEHNRLYWYRQTLGQGPEFLTYFQNEAQLEKSRLLSDRFSAERPKGSFSTLEIQRTEQGDSAMYLCASSTGQNFGNTIYFGEGSWLTVV.

The rearrangement links TRBV11-2 to TRBJ1-5; D might be TRBD1 (6 bases). The CDR3 covers 13 residues. The V end was cut by 6 bases, the J end by 3 bases, with 9 bases between. Germline CDR1 and CDR2: SGHAT and FQNNGV. The CDR3: CASRDRLNQPQHF. The CDR3, as DNA: TGTGCCAGCAGAGACAGGCTCAATCAGCCCCAGCATTTT.

This chain joins TRBV30 and TRBJ2-7; tentative D call: TRBD1 (5 bases). The CDR3 covers 11 residues. Deletions cut 4 bases from V and 3 bases from J, with 7 bases between. Per the germline V gene, CDR1 is GTSNPN and CDR2 is SVGIG (reference sequence). CDR3 loop: CAWIDSYEQYF. CDR3 nucleotide sequence: TGTGCCTGGATTGACAGCTACGAGCAGTACTTC.